This T cell receptor (beta chain) was sequenced during a study of regulatory T cells in long-lasting Graves disease. HTBI primers from iRepertoire and Arm-PCR of CDR3 regions yielded the TCR beta libraries. TCRdb reanalysed the multiplex PCR reads using MiXCR and keeps one entry per CDR3 protein. The sample records 400,000 to 500,000 distinct CDR3 sequences, 12% to 15% being singletons. Sample time point: newly diagnosed GD, antithyroid drugs for less than 3 months. PBMC-derived RNA was used for the TCR library. The CDR3 extends over 15 amino acids. The junction had 5 bases not matched to a gene; V was cut back by 4 bases and J by 4 bases. Germline V CDR1 and CDR2: SGHRS, YFSETQ. Separately, the same data were catalogued under a study of T cells in Graves' hyperthyroidism and ophthalmopathy.

V is TRBV5-1 and J is TRBJ1-4; 9 nucleotides line up with TRBD1. The receptor comes from a woman between 50 and 59 years old with Graves disease. The material was peripheral blood mononuclear cells (PBMCs), obtained at new diagnosis, from a patient treated with antithyroid drugs. CDR3 DNA sequence: TGCGCCAGCAGCCCGGGACAGGGCTTTAATGAAAAACTGTTTTTT. Translated: CASSPGQGFNEKLFF. The whole variable domain, remainder taken from reference TRBV5-1 and TRBJ1-4, is KAGVTQTPRYLIKTRGQQVTLSCSPISGHRSVSWYQQTPGQGLQFLFEYFSETQRNKGNFPGRFSGRQFSNSRSEMNVSTLELGDSALYLCASSPGQGFNEKLFFGSGTQLSVL.